This T cell receptor beta chain originates from a study of blood T cell repertoires in COVID-19. About the study: PBMCs, B-cell-depleted T cells, or T cells provided the cDNA or gDNA that made up the material.

Per the authors' pipeline: Reference gene primer amplification gave estimated nucleated cell counts. Profiled with immunoSEQ multiplex PCR; TCRdb holds only in-frame clones, not every one. V and J calls and clone size follow that table, whereas D and trimming were derived from the DNA. The profile shows about 480,000 clones, roughly 90% of them singletons. Each participant's cohort was designated according to participant-reported clinical history. Recovered status applied to Cohort 3 donors who had two consecutive negative PCRs. It also applied to those with clearance or with symptom resolution. Germline loops: CDR1 WNHNN, CDR2 SYGVQD (reference sequence). The CDR3 runs 15 residues. Deletions cut 5 bases from V and 4 bases from J, with 15 bases between.

The V call is TRBV10-1, the J call TRBJ2-1; D remains unclear. The specimen was PBMCs or T cells enriched from blood (not recorded which). The clonotype was recovered from a woman between 35 and 50 years old who had recovered from COVID-19. CDR3 loop: CASSPSSDSYNEQFF. The CDR3 DNA follows: TGCGCCAGCAGTCCGAGCTCTGATTCTTACAATGAGCAGTTCTTC.